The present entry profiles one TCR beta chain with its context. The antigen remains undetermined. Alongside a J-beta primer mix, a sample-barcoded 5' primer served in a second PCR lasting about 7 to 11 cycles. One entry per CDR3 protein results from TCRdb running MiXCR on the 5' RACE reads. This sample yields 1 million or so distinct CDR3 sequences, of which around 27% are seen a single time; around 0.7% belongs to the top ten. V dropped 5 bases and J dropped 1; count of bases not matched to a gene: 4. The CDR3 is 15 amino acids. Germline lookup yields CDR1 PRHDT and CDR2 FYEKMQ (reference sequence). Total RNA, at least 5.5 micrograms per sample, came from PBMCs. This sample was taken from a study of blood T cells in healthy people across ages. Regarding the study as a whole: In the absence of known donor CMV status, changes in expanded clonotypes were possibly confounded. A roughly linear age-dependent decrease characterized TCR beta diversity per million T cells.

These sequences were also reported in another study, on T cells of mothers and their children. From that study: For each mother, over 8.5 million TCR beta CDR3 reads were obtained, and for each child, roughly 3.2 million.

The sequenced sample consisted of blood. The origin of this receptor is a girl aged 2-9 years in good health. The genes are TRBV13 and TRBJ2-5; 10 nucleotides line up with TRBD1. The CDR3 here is CASSPDRGPQETQYF. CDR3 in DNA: TGTGCCAGCAGCCCCGACAGGGGGCCCCAAGAGACCCAGTACTTC.